This TCR beta chain was retrieved from a study of T cell responses to AZD1222 COVID-19 vaccine. As to this clone: What it recognizes is unknown.

Study-wide findings and caveats: Within unmutated variant regions lay the reported targets of nearly half of spike-specific TCRs. Seropositive at baseline were only 5 or 6 AZD1222 recipients.

The CDR3 consists of 15 residues. V was trimmed by 4 bases and J by 7 bases, leaving 17 bases between them. Germline CDR1 and CDR2: MGHRA and YSYEKL. Method: immunoSEQ multiplex PCR; TCRdb's copy keeps in-frame clones and lacks some. The profile shows roughly 120,000 clones, about nine tenths of them singletons. The receptor comes from an adult in good health. The chain recombines TRBV4-1 with TRBJ2-1; D is unresolved. Specimen: peripheral blood, collected on day 0 of MenACWY control vaccination. CDR3: CASSLDTLPRNEQFF. The CDR3 DNA is TGCGCCAGCAGCCTAGACACCCTCCCGAGGAATGAGCAGTTCTTC.